The 30 T cell receptor beta chains presented below share a single source sample, sequenced in a study of T cells after yellow fever vaccination. TCRdb processed the 5' RACE reads anew with MiXCR; each CDR3 protein has one entry. The table includes hundreds of thousands of distinct CDR3 sequences, roughly a sixth detected once. The source material was PBMCs, sampled before the yellow fever booster vaccination. The receptors were gathered from a man aged 18 to 30 who received the YFV17D yellow fever vaccine.

V gene TRBV10-3 combines with J gene TRBJ2-5; D remains unclear. CDR1 is ENHRY and CDR2 is SYGVKD in the germline V gene. Trimming cost V 0 bases and J 2 bases, with 4 bases left between them. The CDR3 extends over 13 amino acids. The CDR3 is CAISESSQETQYF. In DNA, the CDR3 is TGTGCCATCAGTGAGTCCTCACAAGAGACCCAGTACTTC.

This clonotype was seen many times. This chain connects TRBV6-5 to TRBJ1-6, with D perhaps matching TRBD1 (6 bases). Germline values: CDR1 MNHEY, CDR2 SVGAGI. The CDR3 has 15 residues. Trimming stripped 0 bases from V and 7 bases from J, with 10 bases between. The CDR3 loop reads CASSYSAGANSPLHF. DNA for the CDR3: TGTGCCAGCAGTTACTCCGCAGGGGCGAATTCACCCCTCCACTTT.

This clonotype was observed a handful of times. The chain couples TRBV2 to TRBJ2-3; D tentatively reads TRBD1 or TRBD2 (5 bases each). This CDR3 region has 15 residues. V was pared by 10 bases and J by 0 bases, with 17 bases between. Germline assignment: CDR1 SNHLY and CDR2 FYNNEI. The CDR3 DNA reads as TGTGCCATCGCTCAAGAGGGGTCTAGCACAGATACGCAGTATTTT. It codes for CAIAQEGSSTDTQYF.

This clonotype showed up many times. This CDR3 is CASSLWSNQPQHF. The CDR3 nucleotides are TGTGCCAGCAGCTTATGGAGCAATCAGCCCCAGCATTTT. The chain recombines TRBV7-2 with TRBJ1-5; the D is unclear. Germline values: CDR1 SGHTA, CDR2 FQGNSA. The ends were cut back, 2 bases at V and 1 base at J, with 3 bases in the middle. The length of the CDR3 is 13 residues.

The rearrangement uses TRBV4-2 and TRBJ2-1, with D tentatively TRBD1 or TRBD2 (5 bases each). The ends were cut back, 3 bases at V and 4 bases at J, with 16 bases in the middle. Germline loops: CDR1 LGHNA, CDR2 YNFKEQ. This CDR3 region has 16 residues. CDR3 loop: CASSHRGTTGYNEQFF. The CDR3 DNA reads as TGTGCCAGCAGCCATAGAGGGACGACGGGGTACAATGAGCAGTTCTTC.

This clonotype was counted a few times. The CDR3, as DNA: TGTGCCAGCAGCTCGACAGGTCCCCTTCTCAATGAGCAGTTCTTC. As protein: CASSSTGPLLNEQFF. This rearrangement joins TRBV7-2 to TRBJ2-1, with TRBD1 as a possible D gene (6 bases). V lost 4 bases and J lost 6, with 16 bases in between. Germline CDR1 is SGHTA and CDR2 is FQGNSA. The CDR3 has 15 amino acids. The full variable domain, completed using reference TRBV7-2 and TRBJ2-1, is GAGVSQSPSNKVTEKGKDVELRCDPISGHTALYWYRQSLGQGLEFLIYFQGNSAPDKSGLPSDRFSAERTGGSVSTLTIQRTQQEDSAVYLCASSSTGPLLNEQFFGPGTRLTVL.

The gene calls are TRBV4-3 and TRBJ2-6; no clear D. Trimming stripped 4 bases from V and 4 bases from J, with 8 bases between. The CDR3 runs 14 residues. Germline CDR1 reads LGHNA; CDR2 reads YSLEER. The CDR3 spells CASSLDGGANVLTF. The CDR3 nucleotides are TGCGCCAGCAGCCTGGACGGCGGGGCCAACGTCCTGACTTTC.

V usage is TRBV2 and J usage is TRBJ1-5; unclear D gene. The CDR3 covers 16 residues. Trimming cost V 4 bases and J 0 bases, with 13 bases left between them. Germline values: CDR1 SNHLY, CDR2 FYNNEI. DNA for the CDR3: TGTGCCAGCAGTGGACGACTGACGGTTAGCAATCAGCCCCAGCATTTT. Encoded protein: CASSGRLTVSNQPQHF. Using reference TRBV2 and TRBJ1-5 for the parts outside the CDR3, the full variable domain is EPEVTQTPSHQVTQMGQEVILRCVPISNHLYFYWYRQILGQKVEFLVSFYNNEISEKSEIFDDQFSVERPDGSNFTLKIRSTKLEDSAMYFCASSGRLTVSNQPQHFGDGTRLSIL.

The genes are TRBV7-9 and TRBJ2-7, with 8 positions matching TRBD1. Germline V gene sequence: CDR1 SEHNR, CDR2 FQNEAQ (reference sequence). CDR3 length equals 12 residues. Losses at the gene ends were 3 bases for V and 6 bases for J; bases not matched to a gene: 1. CDR3 residues: CASSFTGGEQYF. CDR3 in DNA: TGTGCCAGCAGCTTCACAGGGGGCGAGCAGTACTTC. The complete variable domain, with remaining parts taken from reference TRBV7-9 and TRBJ2-7, reads DTGVSQNPRHKITKRGQNVTFRCDPISEHNRLYWYRQTLGQGPEFLTYFQNEAQLEKSRLLSDRFSAERPKGSFSTLEIQRTEQGDSAMYLCASSFTGGEQYFGPGTRLTVT.

The V and J genes are TRBV18 and TRBJ1-2; D unresolved. This CDR3 has 16 residues. V gave up 3 bases and J gave up 4 bases, with 18 bases separating them. The germline V gene has CDR1 KGHSH and CDR2 LQKENI. In DNA form, the CDR3 reads TGTGCCAGCTCACCGTCGACTGCCTTAGCTCCCTATGGCTACACCTTC. This sequence encodes CASSPSTALAPYGYTF.

This rearrangement joins TRBV28 to TRBJ2-7; TRBD2 might be the D (5 bases). Germline CDR1 MDHEN, CDR2 SYDVKM. The CDR3 consists of 17 residues. V was pared by 8 bases and J by 2 bases, with 25 bases between. CDR3 bases: TGTGCCAGCGATACTGAACTGAGGAGGAGGTTTACCTACGAGCAGTACTTC. Its protein is CASDTELRRRFTYEQYF. The whole variable domain, remainder taken from reference TRBV28 and TRBJ2-7, is DVKVTQSSRYLVKRTGEKVFLECVQDMDHENMFWYRQDPGLGLRLIYFSYDVKMKEKGDIPEGYSVSREKKERFSLILESASTNQTSMYLCASDTELRRRFTYEQYFGPGTRLTVT.

The gene calls are TRBV4-2 and TRBJ1-3; D is unclear. The CDR3 sequence is 16 residues long. The germline gives CDR1 LGHNA, CDR2 YNFKEQ. V shed 3 bases and J shed 0 bases, with 12 bases lying between them. In DNA, the CDR3 is TGTGCCAGCAGCCATGGCCAGGCTTACTCTGGAAACACCATATATTTT. Translated: CASSHGQAYSGNTIYF.

The CDR3 DNA sequence: TGCGCCAGCAGCCAAATATCGGTCGAAGATGGGAAACTGTTTTTT. This codes for CASSQISVEDGKLFF. The chain couples TRBV4-1 to TRBJ1-4; D not certain. The CDR3 sequence is 15 residues long. The ends were cut back, 2 bases at V and 11 bases at J, with 18 bases in the middle. Germline lookup yields CDR1 MGHRA and CDR2 YSYEKL.

Ten or more counts support this clonotype. This chain joins TRBV20-1 and TRBJ1-5; 8 nucleotides match TRBD1. Germline CDR1 is DFQATT and CDR2 is SNEGSKA (reference sequence). This CDR3 has 14 residues. J gave up 3 bases and V 5 bases, and 6 bases lay outside the gene matches. The CDR3 region has the DNA TGCAGTGCTGCCGGGACAGGCCCCAATCAGCCCCAGCATTTT. It yields the protein CSAAGTGPNQPQHF.

The CDR3 here is CASSRPPVVQHF. The DNA for the CDR3 is TGTGCCAGCAGTCGACCCCCTGTGGTCCAGCATTTT. V gene TRBV28 combines with J gene TRBJ1-5, with D unclear. The CDR3 runs to 12 residues. V gave up 5 bases and J gave up 12 bases, with 14 bases separating them. Germline V gene sequence: CDR1 MDHEN, CDR2 SYDVKM.

This clonotype was seen a handful of times. This chain links TRBV12-3 or TRBV12-4 with TRBJ2-1; the D gene is possibly TRBD2 (7 bases). V was cut by 1 base and J by 9 bases, with 13 bases left in between. CDR3 length equals 14 residues. The CDR3 is CASSLGGGEIEQFF. In DNA form, the CDR3 reads TGTGCCAGCAGTTTAGGGGGGGGCGAAATTGAGCAGTTCTTC.

This clonotype was seen only a few times. V and J are TRBV20-1 and TRBJ2-3; 7 nucleotides match TRBD1. Trimming cost V 5 bases and J 2 bases; bases outside gene matches: 7. The V gene's germline CDR1 is DFQATT and CDR2 SNEGSKA (reference sequence). CDR3 size: 14 residues. The CDR3 DNA reads TGCAGTGCTCCTTGGGACAGATACACAGATACGCAGTATTTT. Amino acid sequence: CSAPWDRYTDTQYF.

In its sample, this clonotype was seen a few times. The V call is TRBV24-1, the J call TRBJ2-6; D perhaps matches TRBD2 (5 bases). CDR1 KGHDR and CDR2 SFDVKD come from the germline V gene. Trimming took 5 bases from V and 0 from J, leaving 7 bases between them. This CDR3 contains 15 residues. The CDR3 loop is CATSGRSSGANVLTF. The CDR3 DNA follows: TGTGCCACCAGTGGGAGGAGCTCTGGGGCCAACGTCCTGACTTTC.

This clonotype was observed a few times. The V and J genes are TRBV7-2 and TRBJ2-2; D is unclear. The CDR3 has 13 residues. From germline, CDR1 is SGHTA and CDR2 FQGNSA. V lost 4 bases and J 7 bases, leaving 10 bases between the germline ends. CDR3 nucleotide sequence: TGTGCCAGCAGCTCCCGACTGGGCGGGGAGCTGTTTTTT. It specifies CASSSRLGGELFF.

The chain recombines TRBV20-1 with TRBJ1-2; 7 nucleotides match TRBD1. After removal of 3 bases from V and 2 bases from J, the junction contained 9 bases not matched to a gene. The CDR3 runs 15 residues. Germline V gene lookup returns CDR1 DFQATT and CDR2 SNEGSKA (reference sequence). CDR3 DNA sequence: TGCAGTGCTAGGAGGGGGCAAAGAGTGAACTATGGCTACACCTTC. Translating gives CSARRGQRVNYGYTF.

The chain carries TRBV2 and TRBJ2-6; no reliable D call. Trimming took 8 bases from V and 0 from J, leaving 14 bases between them. The CDR3 runs 16 residues. Germline V CDR1 and CDR2: SNHLY, FYNNEI. The DNA for the CDR3 is TGTGCCAGCGTATTAAGACCAAGCTCTGGGGCCAACGTCCTGACTTTC. It specifies CASVLRPSSGANVLTF.

This clonotype was found a few times. J is TRBJ1-1 and V is TRBV15, with a tentative D call TRBD1 (5 bases). V was shortened by 5 bases and J by 4 bases, with 11 bases between the two germline ends. This CDR3 contains 13 residues. Per germline, CDR1 LNHNV and CDR2 YYDKDF (reference sequence). The CDR3 is CATSGHGGTEAFF. CDR3 nucleotides: TGTGCCACCAGCGGCCACGGGGGCACTGAAGCTTTCTTT.

In its sample, this clonotype was seen a few times. The chain has TRBV5-6 and TRBJ1-2; D gene uncertain. This CDR3 region has 15 residues. Per the germline V gene, CDR1 is SGHDT and CDR2 is YYEEEE. The V and J ends lost 5 bases and 4 bases respectively, with 18 bases between them. Written as DNA, the CDR3 is TGTGCCAGCAGACCCGTAGAGCTTCAATCCTATGGCTACACCTTC. It codes for CASRPVELQSYGYTF.

The sample holds a few counts of this clonotype. The J gene is TRBJ1-3, the V gene TRBV4-3, with D unresolved. This CDR3 is built from 15 residues. Germline CDR1 reads LGHNA; CDR2 reads YSLEER. Trimming left V 1 base short and J 0 bases short, with 7 bases between. CDR3 region: CASSQAGNSGNTIYF. DNA for the CDR3: TGCGCCAGCAGCCAAGCCGGGAACTCTGGAAACACCATATATTTT.

This clonotype was picked up a small number of times. The rearrangement joins TRBV12-3 or TRBV12-4 to TRBJ2-3; tentative D call: TRBD1 (5 bases). CDR3 length equals 15 residues. V was pared by 3 bases and J by 0 bases, with 10 bases between. CDR3 loop: CASSFQGESTDTQYF. CDR3 coding DNA: TGTGCCAGCAGTTTTCAGGGCGAAAGCACAGATACGCAGTATTTT.

The chain recombines TRBV2 with TRBJ2-1, with no clear D. There are 15 residues in the CDR3. Germline V CDR1 and CDR2: SNHLY, FYNNEI. V lost 8 bases, J lost 6 bases, and 20 bases lay in between. Written as DNA, the CDR3 is TGTGCCAGCGTGGCCCCACCCCGGGCACCCAATGAGCAGTTCTTC. Its protein is CASVAPPRAPNEQFF. The entire variable domain, with the rest obtained from reference TRBV2 and TRBJ2-1, is as follows: EPEVTQTPSHQVTQMGQEVILRCVPISNHLYFYWYRQILGQKVEFLVSFYNNEISEKSEIFDDQFSVERPDGSNFTLKIRSTKLEDSAMYFCASVAPPRAPNEQFFGPGTRLTVL.

This clonotype was detected a few times. The genes are TRBV29-1 and TRBJ1-2; tentative D call: TRBD1 (5 bases). V was shortened by 5 bases and J by 4 bases, with 11 bases between the two germline ends. The CDR3 covers 12 residues. Looked up from germline, CDR1 is SQVTM and CDR2 is ANQGSEA. This chain's CDR3 is CSVPGEGYGYTF. The CDR3 DNA reads as TGCAGCGTTCCGGGGGAAGGCTATGGCTACACCTTC.

The chain uses TRBV7-2 and TRBJ1-2; no reliable D call. Between the trimmed V and J ends, which lost 6 bases and 2 bases, there was a span of 13 bases. This CDR3 has 14 amino acids. Germline V CDR1 and CDR2: SGHTA, FQGNSA. The CDR3 protein is CASRDYWANYGYTF. In DNA, the CDR3 is TGTGCCAGCAGGGACTACTGGGCAAACTATGGCTACACCTTC.

The chain links TRBV6-1 to TRBJ2-5, with 7 bases lining up with TRBD1. Germline lookup yields CDR1 MNHNS and CDR2 SASEGT. V lost 7 bases, J lost 4 bases, and 15 bases stayed unmatched. The CDR3 length is 16 residues. CDR3 region: CASTLLRDSGGETQYF. The CDR3 DNA reads TGTGCCAGCACCCTTCTCCGGGACAGCGGCGGAGAGACCCAGTACTTC.

This clonotype was seen more than once but under ten times. V and J are TRBV6-2 or TRBV6-3 and TRBJ2-2, with D maybe TRBD2 (6 bases). The CDR3 has 17 amino acids. CDR1 is MNHEY, CDR2 SVGEGT, per germline. V was pared by 8 bases and J by 5 bases, with 24 bases between. The CDR3 sequence is CASRRHNPGLKTGELFF. Written as DNA, the CDR3 is TGTGCCAGCCGACGGCATAACCCGGGACTGAAAACCGGGGAGCTGTTTTTT.